This paragraph reports one TCR beta chain. Antigen specificity is unknown. Trimming took 1 base from V and 4 from J, leaving 22 bases between them. There are 18 residues in the CDR3. From germline, CDR1 is KGHSH and CDR2 LQKENI. This table comes from immunoSEQ multiplex PCR, and its TCRdb copy is limited to in-frame clones, with some not included. The data show 25,000 to 35,000 clones, approximately 91% seen once. This sample stems from a study of T cells in localized non-small cell lung cancer. Whole-study results and caveats: Uninvolved adjacent lung, not tumor, had the highest T cell clonality. One tumor region alone was sequenced, and heterogeneity therefore remains possible. Adjacent lung tissue had a median roughly 55 of the top 100 clones found in the tumor.

Here the sequenced sample was PBMCs, taken before any cancer treatment. The chain carries TRBV18 and TRBJ1-2, with D perhaps matching TRBD1 (5 bases). The sequence was collected from a man aged 35-69 years with stage II lung adenocarcinoma. The CDR3 nucleotides are TGTGCCAGCTCACCACGCTCGAGCGGTAGGGGCTTTGGCTATGGCTACACCTTC. Amino acids: CASSPRSSGRGFGYGYTF.